The TCR beta chain described here comes from a study of shared clonotypes between healthy human individuals. Regarding the study as a whole: The generation probabilities recorded for non-shared clonotypes fell below those of clonotypes shared by all four donors.

Selected positively for CCR7 and CD45RO-negative, naive CD8 cells excluded terminally differentiated effector memory CD45RA+ cells. Of note for this clone: Its antigen remains unknown.

Deep-level assay runs were performed. Clones were read by immunoSEQ multiplex PCR, and TCRdb kept only the in-frame ones, dropping some. The sample consists of more than 2 million clones, roughly 95% of them appearing once. CDR3 length equals 14 residues. Trimming took 4 bases from V and 5 from J; bases not matched to a gene: 7. Germline V gene data show CDR1 as SGHTA and CDR2 as FQGNSA. This clonotype was obtained from a man aged 18-30 years in good health. Some clones in this sample may be carry-over from other donors' samples. The sequencing sample was made of naive CD8+ T cells from PBMCs. The rearrangement uses TRBV7-2 and TRBJ2-7; 8 bases agree with TRBD1. The CDR3 reads CASSSRQGFNEQYF. CDR3 in DNA: TGTGCCAGCAGCTCCAGACAGGGGTTTAACGAGCAGTACTTC. The variable domain in full, completed from reference TRBV7-2 and TRBJ2-7, reads GAGVSQSPSNKVTEKGKDVELRCDPISGHTALYWYRQSLGQGLEFLIYFQGNSAPDKSGLPSDRFSAERTGGSVSTLTIQRTQQEDSAVYLCASSSRQGFNEQYFGPGTRLTVT.